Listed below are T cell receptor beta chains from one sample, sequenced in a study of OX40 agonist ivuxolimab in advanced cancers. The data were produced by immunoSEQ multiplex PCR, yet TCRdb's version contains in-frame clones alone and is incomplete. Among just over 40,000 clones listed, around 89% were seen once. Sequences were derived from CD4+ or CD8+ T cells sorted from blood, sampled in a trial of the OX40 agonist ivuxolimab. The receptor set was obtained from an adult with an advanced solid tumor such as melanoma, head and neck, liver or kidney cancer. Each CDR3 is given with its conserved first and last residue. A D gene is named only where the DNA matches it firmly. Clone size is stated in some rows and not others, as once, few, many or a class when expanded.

cdr3_aa: CASSLEQAGSGAFF
cdr3_nt: TGTGCCAGCAGCTTAGAACAAGCTGGGAGCGGAGCTTTCTTT
d_call: -
v_call: TRBV7-2
clone_size: once
j_call: TRBJ1-1

cdr3_aa: CASSPGQEFNEQYF
cdr3_nt: TGTGCCAGCAGTCCTGGACAGGAGTTCAACGAGCAGTACTTC
d_call: TRBD1
v_call: TRBV28
clone_size: -
j_call: TRBJ2-7

cdr3_aa: CASSPRAPRGVETQYF
cdr3_nt: TGTGCCAGCTCACCAAGAGCGCCCAGGGGGGTGGAGACCCAGTACTTC
d_call: -
v_call: TRBV18
clone_size: -
j_call: TRBJ2-5

cdr3_aa: CASSIGGNRGHNTEAFF
cdr3_nt: TGTGCCAGTAGTATAGGAGGGAACAGGGGCCACAACACTGAAGCTTTCTTT
d_call: TRBD1
v_call: TRBV19
clone_size: -
j_call: TRBJ1-1

cdr3_aa: CASRHTGTGELFF
cdr3_nt: TGTGCCAGCCGACACACAGGGACCGGGGAGCTGTTTTTT
d_call: -
v_call: TRBV9
clone_size: -
j_call: TRBJ2-2

cdr3_aa: CASTLLGGADTQYF
cdr3_nt: TGTGCCAGCACCTTGCTGGGGGGGGCAGATACGCAGTATTTT
d_call: TRBD2
v_call: TRBV11-2
clone_size: -
j_call: TRBJ2-3

cdr3_aa: CASSYAQGGTGELFF
cdr3_nt: TGTGCCAGCAGTTACGCTCAGGGTGGCACCGGGGAGCTGTTTTTT
d_call: -
v_call: TRBV6-5
clone_size: once
j_call: TRBJ2-2

cdr3_aa: CASSSGLSYEQYF
cdr3_nt: TGTGCCAGCAGTTCGGGACTCTCCTACGAGCAGTACTTC
d_call: -
v_call: TRBV27
clone_size: -
j_call: TRBJ2-7

cdr3_aa: CASSDGTGGFTDTQYF
cdr3_nt: TGTGCCAGCAGTGATGGGACAGGGGGCTTCACAGATACGCAGTATTTT
d_call: TRBD1
v_call: TRBV2
clone_size: -
j_call: TRBJ2-3

cdr3_aa: CASSLSGTGFYEQYF
cdr3_nt: TGTGCCAGCAGCTTGTCCGGGACAGGGTTTTACGAGCAGTACTTC
d_call: TRBD1
v_call: TRBV7-6
clone_size: -
j_call: TRBJ2-7

cdr3_aa: CASSLRRGYNSPLHF
cdr3_nt: TGTGCCAGCAGCTTGCGGAGGGGCTATAATTCACCCCTCCACTTT
d_call: -
v_call: TRBV5-6
clone_size: -
j_call: TRBJ1-6

cdr3_aa: CASSLSAAFYNEQFF
cdr3_nt: TGCGCCAGCAGCTTAAGTGCGGCCTTCTACAATGAGCAGTTCTTC
d_call: -
v_call: TRBV5-1
clone_size: -
j_call: TRBJ2-1

cdr3_aa: CATRTSRGNFYEQYF
cdr3_nt: TGTGCCACCCGGACTAGCCGGGGGAATTTCTACGAGCAGTACTTC
d_call: TRBD2
v_call: TRBV27
clone_size: -
j_call: TRBJ2-7

cdr3_aa: CASSLWLADEQFF
cdr3_nt: TGTGCCAGCAGCTTGTGGCTAGCCGATGAGCAGTTCTTC
d_call: -
v_call: TRBV7-6
clone_size: -
j_call: TRBJ2-1

cdr3_aa: CASSPRVPGQQETQYF
cdr3_nt: TGTGCCAGCAGCCCCCGGGTCCCGGGACAACAAGAGACCCAGTACTTC
d_call: -
v_call: TRBV7-9
clone_size: -
j_call: TRBJ2-5

cdr3_aa: CAWSGGKAFF
cdr3_nt: TGTGCCTGGAGTGGTGGAAAAGCTTTCTTT
d_call: -
v_call: TRBV30
clone_size: few
j_call: TRBJ1-1

cdr3_aa: CASSGTPSPLSGNTIYF
cdr3_nt: TGTGCCAGCAGCGGGACACCCTCACCCCTCTCTGGAAACACCATATATTTT
d_call: -
v_call: TRBV9
clone_size: -
j_call: TRBJ1-3

cdr3_aa: CASSLVQGQIYEQYF
cdr3_nt: TGTGCCAGCAGCTTAGTACAGGGCCAAATCTACGAGCAGTACTTC
d_call: -
v_call: TRBV7-8
clone_size: -
j_call: TRBJ2-7

cdr3_aa: CASSPRSIQINEQFF
cdr3_nt: TGTGCCAGCAGCCCCCGGTCAATCCAAATCAATGAGCAGTTCTTC
d_call: -
v_call: TRBV7-2
clone_size: -
j_call: TRBJ2-1

cdr3_aa: CASSAGVNTGELFF
cdr3_nt: TGTGCCAGCAGTGCGGGGGTGAACACCGGGGAGCTGTTTTTT
d_call: -
v_call: TRBV6-4
clone_size: few
j_call: TRBJ2-2

cdr3_aa: CASSDAGPGSYNEQFF
cdr3_nt: TGTGCCAGCAGTGACGCCGGGCCAGGCTCCTACAATGAGCAGTTCTTC
d_call: -
v_call: TRBV2
clone_size: -
j_call: TRBJ2-1

cdr3_aa: CATRTGGLSSYEQYF
cdr3_nt: TGCGCCACCCGGACAGGGGGACTATCCTCCTACGAGCAGTACTTC
d_call: TRBD1
v_call: TRBV5-1
clone_size: -
j_call: TRBJ2-7

cdr3_aa: CASSPGGANVLTF
cdr3_nt: TGTGCCAGCAGCCCAGGTGGGGCCAACGTCCTGACTTTC
d_call: -
v_call: TRBV6-5
clone_size: -
j_call: TRBJ2-6

cdr3_aa: CASSATMGSGNTIYF
cdr3_nt: TGTGCCAGCAGCGCCACGATGGGGTCGGGAAACACCATATATTTT
d_call: -
v_call: TRBV9
clone_size: -
j_call: TRBJ1-3

cdr3_aa: CASSLGANTGELFF
cdr3_nt: TGTGCCAGCAGCTTAGGGGCCAACACCGGGGAGCTGTTTTTT
d_call: -
v_call: TRBV7-9
clone_size: -
j_call: TRBJ2-2

cdr3_aa: CAWATGGNTEAFF
cdr3_nt: TGTGCCTGGGCTACAGGGGGAAACACTGAAGCTTTCTTT
d_call: TRBD1
v_call: TRBV30
clone_size: once
j_call: TRBJ1-1

cdr3_aa: CASSDRTSGANEQFF
cdr3_nt: TGCGCCAGCAGTGATCGGACTAGCGGGGCAAATGAGCAGTTCTTC
d_call: TRBD2
v_call: TRBV10-2
clone_size: -
j_call: TRBJ2-1

cdr3_aa: CASSSLKTGGTQETQYF
cdr3_nt: TGTGCCAGCAGTTCCTTAAAGACAGGGGGAACCCAAGAGACCCAGTACTTC
d_call: TRBD1
v_call: TRBV27
clone_size: -
j_call: TRBJ2-5

cdr3_aa: CASSTKAGVAKNIQYF
cdr3_nt: TGTGCCAGCAGTACCAAAGCGGGAGTAGCCAAAAACATTCAGTACTTC
d_call: TRBD2
v_call: TRBV28
clone_size: -
j_call: TRBJ2-4

cdr3_aa: CASSMGRTYEQYF
cdr3_nt: TGTGCCAGTAGTATGGGACGGACTTACGAGCAGTACTTC
d_call: -
v_call: TRBV19
clone_size: -
j_call: TRBJ2-7

cdr3_aa: CASGDQQGWMNTEAFF
cdr3_nt: TGTGCCAGCGGGGATCAACAGGGTTGGATGAACACTGAAGCTTTCTTT
d_call: -
v_call: TRBV7-9
clone_size: once
j_call: TRBJ1-1